Listed below are T cell receptor beta chains from one sample, sequenced in a study of T cells in Graves' hyperthyroidism and ophthalmopathy. TCRdb reanalysed the multiplex PCR reads using MiXCR and keeps one entry per CDR3 protein. In the table there are 600,000 to 650,000 distinct CDR3 sequences, 15% to 20% of which are singletons. What was sequenced was blood. The receptors here all came from a woman aged 25 to 39 with Graves' hyperthyroidism. CDR3s include the opening cysteine and the closing phenylalanine or tryptophan. Fields, in order: V gene, D gene, J gene, clone size, CDR3 length, CDR3 DNA, CDR3 protein. D genes are given only for firm matches. Where a row states a size, it is once, few, many or the class of an expanded clone; other rows omit it.

TRBV28	-	TRBJ1-2	-	14	TGTGCCAGCAGTTTCCTTTCAGGGCGCAATGGCTACACCTTC	CASSFLSGRNGYTF
TRBV3-1	TRBD2	TRBJ2-1	many	15	TGTGCCAGCAGTCTTCAGCGGGAGAGGGGGAATGAGCAGTTCTTC	CASSLQRERGNEQFF
TRBV6-1	-	TRBJ1-2	few	13	TGTGCCAGCAGACCGGACGCTTACTATGGCTACACCTTC	CASRPDAYYGYTF
TRBV6-2/TRBV6-3	TRBD1	TRBJ1-5	-	16	TGTGTCAGCAGCCTTACCGGGACAGGCACGAGTCAGCCCCAGCATTTT	CVSSLTGTGTSQPQHF
TRBV28	-	TRBJ2-7	-	13	TGTGCCAGCAGCGAAGGGGGGCTCTACGAGCAGTACTTC	CASSEGGLYEQYF
TRBV7-9	-	TRBJ2-1	many	12	TGTGCCAGCAGCTTATTGTCAAGTGAGCAGTTCTTC	CASSLLSSEQFF
TRBV11-3	TRBD2	TRBJ2-2	-	17	TGTGCCAGCAGCCGGGGACTAGCGGGAGGGCCGTCCGGGGAGCTGTTTTTT	CASSRGLAGGPSGELFF
TRBV28	-	TRBJ2-1	many	11	TGTGCCAGCAGCTTCAACAATGAGCAGTTCTTC	CASSFNNEQFF
TRBV2	-	TRBJ1-4	many	15	TGTGCCAGCAGTAATGGACCGGGATCGAATGAAAAACTGTTTTTT	CASSNGPGSNEKLFF
TRBV20-1	TRBD2	TRBJ2-7	many	12	TGCAGTGCTAGAGGACTAGCGGCCGAGCAGTACTTC	CSARGLAAEQYF
TRBV20-1	-	TRBJ2-2	few	12	TGCAGTGCTAGAGACGACACCGGGGAGCTGTTTTTT	CSARDDTGELFF
TRBV15	-	TRBJ1-5	few	14	TGTGCCACCAGCAGAGGTACTGAGGACCGGCCCCAGCATTTT	CATSRGTEDRPQHF
TRBV20-1	-	TRBJ1-5	many	12	TGCAGTGCTAGAGGGGGGAAGCAGCCCCAGCATTTT	CSARGGKQPQHF
TRBV30	TRBD1	TRBJ1-2	few	15	TGTGCCTGGAGTGGGGACAGGGGGGCTAACTATGGCTACACCTTC	CAWSGDRGANYGYTF
TRBV27	TRBD1	TRBJ2-5	many	13	TGTGCCAGCAGCGCGACAGGGGAAGAGACCCAGTACTTC	CASSATGEETQYF
TRBV9	TRBD2	TRBJ2-1	-	18	TGTGCCAGCAGCGCGACGTCTAGCGGGAGAGGTCCCTACAATGAGCCGTTCTTC	CASSATSSGRGPYNEPFF
TRBV7-3	TRBD2	TRBJ2-2	-	17	TGTGCCAGCAGCTTAACGCTTCTAGCGGGAGTCACCGGGGAGCTGTTTTTT	CASSLTLLAGVTGELFF
TRBV7-9	-	TRBJ1-2	few	12	TGTGCCAGCAGCGACCGGGCCTATGGCTACACCTTC	CASSDRAYGYTF
TRBV6-5	TRBD2	TRBJ2-1	-	16	TGTGCCAGCAGTACCCGACTAGCGGGAGGGTCCCGTGAGCAGTTCTTC	CASSTRLAGGSREQFF
TRBV19	TRBD2	TRBJ2-7	-	15	TGTGCCAGTAGGAGACTAGCGGGAGGGCAATACGGGCAGTACTTC	CASRRLAGGQYGQYF
TRBV15	TRBD2	TRBJ2-5	-	16	TGTGCCACCAGCAGAAGCTCGCTAGCGGGAGTAGAGACCCAGTACTTC	CATSRSSLAGVETQYF
TRBV27	-	TRBJ1-6	many	12	TGTGCCAGCAGTTTCTCAAGATCACCCCTCCACTTT	CASSFSRSPLHF
TRBV7-9	-	TRBJ2-1	many	12	TGTGCCAGCAGCGGTCAGGGTGCTGAGCAGTTCTTC	CASSGQGAEQFF
TRBV4-1	TRBD1	TRBJ2-7	few	14	TGCGCCAGCAGTTGGAGGACAGGGAGGTACGAGCAGTACTTC	CASSWRTGRYEQYF
TRBV2	-	TRBJ2-1	-	15	TGTGCCAGCAGTCTGGCCGGGCGGACCTACAATGAGCAGTTCTTC	CASSLAGRTYNEQFF
TRBV7-2	-	TRBJ2-1	many	14	TGTGCCAGCGGTCGGGAGAGTTTGAACAATGAGCAGTTCTTC	CASGRESLNNEQFF
TRBV11-2	-	TRBJ2-3	many	15	TGTGCCAGCAGCTTAGCTAGTTTTAACACAGATACGCAGTATTTT	CASSLASFNTDTQYF
TRBV19	-	TRBJ1-3	-	14	TGTGCCAGTACCAGGGTGTCCTCTGGAAACACCATATATTTT	CASTRVSSGNTIYF
TRBV30	-	TRBJ2-2	few	12	TGTGCCTGGGGATCAGGCCTCGGGGAGCTGTTTTTT	CAWGSGLGELFF
TRBV27	TRBD1	TRBJ1-2	many	14	TGTGCCAGCAGTAGGGACAGGGCATCGGGTGGCTACACCTTC	CASSRDRASGGYTF
TRBV3-1	-	TRBJ2-5	many	13	TGTGCCAGCAGCCAACCGGGGCCGGAGACCCAGTACTTC	CASSQPGPETQYF
TRBV12-3/TRBV12-4	-	TRBJ2-2	many	11	TGTGCCAGCAGGGCTACCGGGGAGCTGTTTTTT	CASRATGELFF
TRBV11-2	TRBD1	TRBJ2-4	many	17	TGTGCCAGCAGCTTAGCAGACAGGGGGAGAGCATGGAACATTCAGTACTTC	CASSLADRGRAWNIQYF
TRBV2	TRBD1	TRBJ1-3	many	17	TGTGCCAGCAGCATGACAGGGCAACCCGGCTCTGGAAACACCATATATTTT	CASSMTGQPGSGNTIYF
TRBV28	-	TRBJ2-7	many	14	TGTGCCAGCAGTTCCCGGGAAGGGGTCGACGAGCAGTACTTC	CASSSREGVDEQYF
TRBV20-1	-	TRBJ2-3	-	13	TGCAGTGCTAGGGGCAGTGACACAGATACGCAGTATTTT	CSARGSDTDTQYF
TRBV3-1	-	TRBJ1-2	many	14	TGTGCCAGCAGCCATAGCGACAGTGGAAGTGGCTACACCTTC	CASSHSDSGSGYTF
TRBV7-9	TRBD1	TRBJ2-5	many	16	TGTGCCAGCAGCTTACCCGACAGGGGGGCGGTCGAGACCCAGTACTTC	CASSLPDRGAVETQYF
TRBV19	-	TRBJ2-3	-	15	TGTGCCACGACCCCAGGGAGAGCAGACACAGATACGCAGTATTTT	CATTPGRADTDTQYF
TRBV28	TRBD2	TRBJ2-1	many	14	TGTGCCAGCAGTTTATTGCGGGAGACGGGTGAGCAGTTCTTC	CASSLLRETGEQFF
TRBV24-1	-	TRBJ2-2	many	16	TGTGCCACCAGTGATTTCGGCAGGGAGGTTTCCGGGGAGCTGTTTTTT	CATSDFGREVSGELFF
TRBV5-5	-	TRBJ2-7	-	14	TGTGCCAGCAGCGAGACCCCTGAGGGGTACGAGCAGTACTTC	CASSETPEGYEQYF
TRBV2	-	TRBJ2-1	many	15	TGTGCCAGCAGTGACCCTAGGAGGGGATACAATGAGCAGTTCTTC	CASSDPRRGYNEQFF
TRBV6-2/TRBV6-3	-	TRBJ2-5	-	11	TGTGCCAGCAGTTACTATGGCGCACAGGACTTC	CASSYYGAQDF
TRBV28	-	TRBJ2-1	few	13	TGTGCCAGCGGAGTAGCCTCCTACAATGAGCAGTTCTTC	CASGVASYNEQFF
TRBV20-1	TRBD2	TRBJ2-1	few	17	TGCAGTGCTACGAGAATAGCGGGAGGTAGCTCCTACAATGAGCAGTTCTTC	CSATRIAGGSSYNEQFF
TRBV2	-	TRBJ2-4	many	13	TGTGCCAGCAGTGGGACTAACCAGGGCATTCAGTACTTC	CASSGTNQGIQYF
TRBV12-3/TRBV12-4	-	TRBJ1-1	many	14	TGTGCCAGCAGTTTAGTTGTCCGAACTACTGAAGCTTTCTTT	CASSLVVRTTEAFF
TRBV28	TRBD1	TRBJ2-1	many	14	TGTGCCAGCAGTGGGACAGGGGGAACGGATGAGCAGTTCTTC	CASSGTGGTDEQFF
TRBV5-4	-	TRBJ2-1	few	15	TGTGCCAGCACCGGGGGCGCGAGCTCCTACAATGAGCAGTTCTTC	CASTGGASSYNEQFF
TRBV5-1	-	TRBJ2-7	few	15	TGCGCCAGCAGCCCGCAGGGGTATAACCACTACGAGCAGTACTTC	CASSPQGYNHYEQYF
TRBV7-3	-	TRBJ2-7	-	14	TGTGCCAGCAGCATATACCGGGGAGCCTACGAGCAGTACTTC	CASSIYRGAYEQYF
TRBV3-1	-	TRBJ2-1	-	15	TGTGCCAGCAGCCAAGGACAGTCCTTCTACAATGAGCAGTTCTTC	CASSQGQSFYNEQFF
TRBV12-3/TRBV12-4	-	TRBJ1-1	many	13	TGTGCCAGCAGTCCCTTCTGGGGAGCCGAAGCTTTCTTT	CASSPFWGAEAFF
TRBV13	TRBD1	TRBJ2-2	many	15	TGTGCCAGCAGCCGACAGGGGCCGAACACCGGGGAGCTGTTTTTT	CASSRQGPNTGELFF